Described below is a single T cell receptor (beta chain) sequence and its context. These data originate in a study of blood T cell repertoires in COVID-19. Looking at the study overall: Sample material is recorded as cDNA or gDNA derived from T cells, B-cell-depleted T cells, or PBMCs.

Germline assignment: CDR1 SGHNT and CDR2 YYREEE (reference sequence). Trimming removed 0 bases at V and 2 bases at J, with 9 bases between. This CDR3 has 15 amino acids. How the authors handled the data: Amplification with reference gene primers provided the estimates of nucleated cell counts. Some clones are missing from TCRdb's copy, which holds only in-frame ones; the method was immunoSEQ multiplex PCR. V and J calls plus clone size are reproduced from that table; the DNA served to infer D and trimming. The sample has 25,000 to 35,000 clones; over 75% are singletons. The chain recombines TRBV5-4 with TRBJ2-1; the D gene is possibly TRBD1 (6 bases). The sequence derives from an older man with active COVID-19. The specimen was peripheral blood. DNA for the CDR3: TGTGCCAGCAGCTTGGGTGGGGGCACCTACAATGAGCAGTTCTTC. It translates to CASSLGGGTYNEQFF.